This is a list of T cell receptor beta chains from one sample in a study of T cell responses to AZD1222 COVID-19 vaccine. Produced via immunoSEQ multiplex PCR; TCRdb's table is partial and in-frame only. The sample records about 150,000 clones, 92% being singletons. Sequencing was performed on peripheral blood, taken on day 0 of AZD1222 vaccination. These TCRs come from an adult in good health. The CDR3 runs from the conserved cysteine through the conserved F or W. D genes are given only for firm matches. The listing skips clone size in some rows; elsewhere it reads once, few, many or a size class.

clone size: NA
V gene: TRBV5-5
D gene: TRBD1
J gene: TRBJ2-7
CDR3 DNA: TGTGCCAGCAGCTTGGGCCGACAGGGGGCGATTTACGAGCAGTACTTC
CDR3 protein: CASSLGRQGAIYEQYF

clone size: NA
V gene: TRBV28
D gene: NA
J gene: TRBJ1-2
CDR3 DNA: TGTGCCAGCAGTTTATGGTCCCGGGTCACGTCTGGCTACACCTTC
CDR3 protein: CASSLWSRVTSGYTF

clone size: NA
V gene: TRBV5-1
D gene: NA
J gene: TRBJ2-2
CDR3 DNA: TGCGCCAGCAGCTTGACTAGCTCGAACACCGGGGAGCTGTTTTTT
CDR3 protein: CASSLTSSNTGELFF

clone size: NA
V gene: TRBV3-1/TRBV3-2
D gene: NA
J gene: TRBJ1-2
CDR3 DNA: TGTGCCAGCAGCCATACGGAGGATTACTATGGCTACACCTTC
CDR3 protein: CASSHTEDYYGYTF

clone size: NA
V gene: TRBV29-1
D gene: NA
J gene: TRBJ2-1
CDR3 DNA: TGCAGCGTTGTGTGGGCAATCTCCTACAATGAGCAGTTCTTC
CDR3 protein: CSVVWAISYNEQFF

clone size: NA
V gene: TRBV29-1
D gene: NA
J gene: TRBJ2-5
CDR3 DNA: TGCAGCGTTGGTGGGGGTGGAAAAGAGACCCAGTACTTC
CDR3 protein: CSVGGGGKETQYF

clone size: NA
V gene: TRBV6-4
D gene: NA
J gene: TRBJ2-2
CDR3 DNA: TGTGCCAGCAGTGACGGGGCCATGGGCGACACCGGGGAGCTGTTTTTT
CDR3 protein: CASSDGAMGDTGELFF

clone size: once
V gene: TRBV4-1
D gene: TRBD1
J gene: TRBJ1-6
CDR3 DNA: TGCGCCAGCAGCCATTACGGACAGGGAAATAATTCACCCCTCCACTTT
CDR3 protein: CASSHYGQGNNSPLHF

clone size: NA
V gene: TRBV6-1
D gene: NA
J gene: TRBJ1-1
CDR3 DNA: TGTGCCAGCAGTGAAGGTGGGATGGGGAACACTGAAGCTTTCTTT
CDR3 protein: CASSEGGMGNTEAFF

clone size: NA
V gene: TRBV6-4
D gene: NA
J gene: TRBJ2-1
CDR3 DNA: TGTGCCAGCAGTAAGCACCTGGTCGGCTTATTCAATGAGCAGTTCTTC
CDR3 protein: CASSKHLVGLFNEQFF

clone size: NA
V gene: TRBV4-3
D gene: TRBD1
J gene: TRBJ1-2
CDR3 DNA: TGCGCCAGCAGCCAAGAGGAGGGACCGGGACAGAACTATGGCTACACCTTC
CDR3 protein: CASSQEEGPGQNYGYTF

clone size: NA
V gene: TRBV19
D gene: NA
J gene: TRBJ1-1
CDR3 DNA: TGTGCCAGTAGTATAGCTGTGGGGAGAGGTAGCACTGAAGCTTTCTTT
CDR3 protein: CASSIAVGRGSTEAFF

clone size: NA
V gene: TRBV19
D gene: NA
J gene: TRBJ1-5
CDR3 DNA: TGTGCCAGTAGTCAAGGGGATCAGCCCCAGCATTTT
CDR3 protein: CASSQGDQPQHF

clone size: NA
V gene: TRBV12-3/TRBV12-4
D gene: NA
J gene: TRBJ1-2
CDR3 DNA: TGTGCCAGCAGGTACAGATATGGCTACACCTTC
CDR3 protein: CASRYRYGYTF

clone size: NA
V gene: TRBV7-8
D gene: TRBD2
J gene: TRBJ2-7
CDR3 DNA: TGTGCCAGCAGTTTCAGAGCGGGAGGGGTTTTACACGAGCAGTACTTC
CDR3 protein: CASSFRAGGVLHEQYF

clone size: NA
V gene: TRBV29-1
D gene: NA
J gene: TRBJ1-1
CDR3 DNA: TGCAGCGATGAGGGGTTTGAAGCTTTCTTT
CDR3 protein: CSDEGFEAFF

clone size: NA
V gene: TRBV7-2
D gene: NA
J gene: TRBJ1-2
CDR3 DNA: TGTGCCAGCATCCAAGGCAGGAGCGGCTACACCTTC
CDR3 protein: CASIQGRSGYTF

clone size: NA
V gene: TRBV19
D gene: NA
J gene: TRBJ2-3
CDR3 DNA: TGTGCCAGTAGTACCGCCTGGACTCGCACAGATACGCAGTATTTT
CDR3 protein: CASSTAWTRTDTQYF

clone size: NA
V gene: TRBV28
D gene: TRBD1
J gene: TRBJ1-5
CDR3 DNA: TGTGCCAGCAGACACGGACAGGGGAGCCAGCCCCAGCATTTT
CDR3 protein: CASRHGQGSQPQHF

clone size: NA
V gene: TRBV11-2
D gene: TRBD1
J gene: TRBJ1-2
CDR3 DNA: TGTGCCAGCGGGACAGGGCCCCCCTATGGCTACACCTTC
CDR3 protein: CASGTGPPYGYTF

clone size: NA
V gene: TRBV5-1
D gene: NA
J gene: TRBJ2-5
CDR3 DNA: TGCGCCAGCAGCCCGGGCGGGGCGTCCCAAGAGACCCAGTACTTC
CDR3 protein: CASSPGGASQETQYF

clone size: NA
V gene: TRBV3-1/TRBV3-2
D gene: TRBD2
J gene: TRBJ2-3
CDR3 DNA: TGTGCCAGCAGCCACATAGCGGGGGGGGTCACAGATACGCAGTATTTT
CDR3 protein: CASSHIAGGVTDTQYF

clone size: NA
V gene: TRBV4-2
D gene: NA
J gene: TRBJ2-7
CDR3 DNA: TGTGCCAGCAGCCAAGTTTCCGGGGGTAGCTCCTACGAGCAGTACTTC
CDR3 protein: CASSQVSGGSSYEQYF

clone size: NA
V gene: TRBV10-3
D gene: TRBD1
J gene: TRBJ1-5
CDR3 DNA: TGTGCCATCAGCGCAGGGGGCGCATCCCTCGACAATCAGCCCCAGCATTTT
CDR3 protein: CAISAGGASLDNQPQHF

clone size: few
V gene: TRBV3-1/TRBV3-2
D gene: NA
J gene: TRBJ1-3
CDR3 DNA: TGTGCCAGCAGAGGTCCGGGCACAGGGCCCAAATCTAACTCTGGAAACACCATATATTTT
CDR3 protein: CASRGPGTGPKSNSGNTIYF

clone size: NA
V gene: TRBV10-3
D gene: TRBD2
J gene: TRBJ2-3
CDR3 DNA: TGTGCCATCAGTGATAGCGGGGGCACAGATACGCAGTATTTT
CDR3 protein: CAISDSGGTDTQYF

clone size: few
V gene: TRBV3-1/TRBV3-2
D gene: TRBD1
J gene: TRBJ2-7
CDR3 DNA: TGTGCCAGCAGCCGGGGGACAGGGGGTTACGAGCAGTACTTC
CDR3 protein: CASSRGTGGYEQYF

clone size: NA
V gene: TRBV21-1
D gene: NA
J gene: TRBJ2-5
CDR3 DNA: TGTGCCAGCAGCAAAAAGAGGGGCCAAGGTCCGGACAGGGGGCAAGAGACCCAGTACTTC
CDR3 protein: CASSKKRGQGPDRGQETQYF

clone size: NA
V gene: TRBV27
D gene: TRBD2
J gene: TRBJ2-2
CDR3 DNA: TGTGCCAGCAGTTTGGGGAGGGGCACCGGGGAGCTGTTTTTT
CDR3 protein: CASSLGRGTGELFF

clone size: NA
V gene: TRBV18
D gene: NA
J gene: TRBJ1-4
CDR3 DNA: TGTGCCAGCTCACCTTCTGTCGATGAAAAACTGTTTTTT
CDR3 protein: CASSPSVDEKLFF

clone size: NA
V gene: TRBV7-9
D gene: NA
J gene: TRBJ2-5
CDR3 DNA: TGTGCCAGCACTTGGCCGGGCACCCAAGAGACCCAGTACTTC
CDR3 protein: CASTWPGTQETQYF

clone size: NA
V gene: TRBV9
D gene: NA
J gene: TRBJ2-1
CDR3 DNA: TGTGCCAGCAGCGTAGGCAGGGCGGGCAACAATGAGCAGTTCTTC
CDR3 protein: CASSVGRAGNNEQFF

clone size: NA
V gene: TRBV12-3/TRBV12-4
D gene: NA
J gene: TRBJ1-5
CDR3 DNA: TGTGCCAGCAACAGGGAAAATCAGCCCCAGCATTTT
CDR3 protein: CASNRENQPQHF

clone size: NA
V gene: TRBV5-8
D gene: NA
J gene: TRBJ2-2
CDR3 DNA: TGTGCCAGCAGCTTGGTAGCAGGTAGCCCCCGGAACACCGGGGAGCTGTTTTTT
CDR3 protein: CASSLVAGSPRNTGELFF

clone size: NA
V gene: TRBV27
D gene: NA
J gene: TRBJ2-4
CDR3 DNA: TGTGCCAGCAGTTGGGGAGCGGTGCTAGGAGCCAAAAACATTCAGTACTTC
CDR3 protein: CASSWGAVLGAKNIQYF

clone size: NA
V gene: TRBV4-1
D gene: NA
J gene: TRBJ1-1
CDR3 DNA: TGCGCCAGCAGCCAAGTCGGGCGGGGGATCGCTGAAGCTTTCTTT
CDR3 protein: CASSQVGRGIAEAFF

clone size: NA
V gene: TRBV11-1
D gene: NA
J gene: TRBJ2-4
CDR3 DNA: TGTGCCAGCAGCTTAGGAACGACAGGAGATGTGGACATTCAGTACTTC
CDR3 protein: CASSLGTTGDVDIQYF

clone size: once
V gene: TRBV19
D gene: NA
J gene: TRBJ1-5
CDR3 DNA: TGTGCCAGTAGTATATCGGGCAGGTTCAATCAGCCCCAGCATTTT
CDR3 protein: CASSISGRFNQPQHF

clone size: NA
V gene: TRBV6-1
D gene: NA
J gene: TRBJ2-3
CDR3 DNA: TGTGCCAGCAGTGACGGGACCGGGCAGGATACGCAGTATTTT
CDR3 protein: CASSDGTGQDTQYF

clone size: NA
V gene: TRBV30
D gene: TRBD2
J gene: TRBJ2-5
CDR3 DNA: TGTGTCTGGAGGACTAGCGGGGCCGGGACCCAGTACTTC
CDR3 protein: CVWRTSGAGTQYF

clone size: NA
V gene: TRBV5-4
D gene: TRBD1
J gene: TRBJ1-3
CDR3 DNA: TGTGCCAGCAGCCCTGGACAGGGCAACTTTGGAAACACCATATATTTT
CDR3 protein: CASSPGQGNFGNTIYF

clone size: NA
V gene: TRBV10-3
D gene: NA
J gene: TRBJ1-4
CDR3 DNA: TGTGCCATCAGTGAAAGGGGGACTGAAAAACTGTTTTTT
CDR3 protein: CAISERGTEKLFF

clone size: NA
V gene: TRBV2
D gene: NA
J gene: TRBJ2-5
CDR3 DNA: TGTGCCAGCACCTCGGACCAGACGCTTGAGACCCAGTACTTC
CDR3 protein: CASTSDQTLETQYF

clone size: NA
V gene: TRBV30
D gene: TRBD1
J gene: TRBJ1-1
CDR3 DNA: TGTGCCTGGAGTGTACAGGGGAAGACTGAAGCTTTCTTT
CDR3 protein: CAWSVQGKTEAFF

clone size: NA
V gene: TRBV6-5
D gene: TRBD1
J gene: TRBJ1-4
CDR3 DNA: TGTGCCAGCAGTCGAGACAGGGTTTCACTGTTTTTT
CDR3 protein: CASSRDRVSLFF

clone size: NA
V gene: TRBV28
D gene: NA
J gene: TRBJ1-6
CDR3 DNA: TGTGCCAGCAGTTTATCCCAGGGCGGTTCACCCCTCCACTTT
CDR3 protein: CASSLSQGGSPLHF